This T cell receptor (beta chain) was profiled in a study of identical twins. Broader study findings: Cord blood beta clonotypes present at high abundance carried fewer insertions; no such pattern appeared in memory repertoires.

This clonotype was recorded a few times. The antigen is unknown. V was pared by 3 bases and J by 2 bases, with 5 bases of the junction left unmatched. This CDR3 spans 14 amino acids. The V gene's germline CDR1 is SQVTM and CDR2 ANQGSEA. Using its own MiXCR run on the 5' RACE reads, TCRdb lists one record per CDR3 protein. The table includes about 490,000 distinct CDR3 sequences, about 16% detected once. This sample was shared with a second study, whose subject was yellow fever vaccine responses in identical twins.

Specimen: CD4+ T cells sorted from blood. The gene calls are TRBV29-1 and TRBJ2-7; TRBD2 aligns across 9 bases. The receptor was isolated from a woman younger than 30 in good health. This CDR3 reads CSVEVLAGTYEQYF. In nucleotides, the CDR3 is TGCAGCGTTGAGGTGCTAGCGGGAACCTACGAGCAGTACTTC.